These T cell receptor beta chains were read from a single sample in a study of blood T cell repertoires in COVID-19. This table comes from immunoSEQ multiplex PCR, and its TCRdb copy is limited to in-frame clones, with some not included. The sample includes 120,000 to 150,000 clones, around 81% of them seen just once. Sequenced: peripheral blood. Receptors originate from a human donor in a cohort sampled during active COVID-19. Both conserved end residues are part of each CDR3. The D gene is left open where the match is weak. Some rows have no size entry. The others give once, few or many, or a class for an expanded clone.

TRBJ1-5	TRBV5-5	-	-	CASSLAGTNQPQHF	TGTGCCAGCAGCTTGGCAGGGACAAATCAGCCCCAGCATTTT
TRBJ2-7	TRBV5-4	-	-	CASSLGGLSFYEQYF	TGTGCCAGCAGCTTGGGGGGGCTCTCTTTCTACGAGCAGTACTTC
TRBJ1-1	TRBV20-1	-	-	CSASGNTEAFF	TGCAGTGCTAGCGGGAACACTGAAGCTTTCTTT
TRBJ2-6	TRBV19	-	once	CASSSERGTGANVLTF	TGTGCCAGTAGTAGTGAACGGGGGACTGGGGCCAACGTCCTGACTTTC
TRBJ1-2	TRBV5-4	-	-	CASSLDREALYGYTF	TGTGCCAGCAGCTTGGACAGGGAAGCCCTCTATGGCTACACCTTC
TRBJ2-1	TRBV10-3	TRBD2	once	CAISEVAGGTSRNEQFF	TGTGCCATCAGTGAAGTAGCGGGAGGGACCTCCCGTAATGAGCAGTTCTTC
TRBJ1-2	TRBV7-8	TRBD1	few	CASTFRGQDYGYTF	TGTGCCAGCACTTTCCGGGGACAGGACTATGGCTACACCTTC
TRBJ1-5	TRBV5-6	-	-	CASSLPNQPQHF	TGTGCCAGCAGCTTGCCGAATCAGCCCCAGCATTTT
TRBJ1-2	TRBV4-1	-	-	CASSLAGPEGYGYTF	TGCGCCAGCAGCCTAGCGGGACCTGAAGGCTATGGCTACACCTTC
TRBJ2-3	TRBV4-3	TRBD2	-	CASSQDLAGTSTDTQYF	TGCGCCAGCAGCCAAGACTTAGCGGGCACTAGCACAGATACGCAGTATTTT
TRBJ2-3	TRBV5-1	TRBD2	-	CASSLRLAGGGFTDTQYF	TGCGCCAGCAGCCTTCGACTAGCGGGAGGTGGATTCACAGATACGCAGTATTTT
TRBJ1-4	TRBV6-5	TRBD1	-	CASRQGNEKLFF	TGTGCCAGCCGACAGGGAAATGAAAAACTGTTTTTT
TRBJ2-4	TRBV7-8	-	-	CASSFGTGSRENIQYF	TGTGCCAGCAGCTTCGGAACGGGATCCCGTGAAAACATTCAGTACTTC
TRBJ1-1	TRBV5-4	-	-	CASSRAGARTEAFF	TGTGCCAGCAGCCGCGCGGGGGCGCGCACTGAAGCTTTCTTT
TRBJ2-1	TRBV19	TRBD2	-	CASSPLKGRAEYNEQFF	TGTGCCAGTAGTCCCTTGAAAGGGAGGGCCGAATACAATGAGCAGTTCTTC
TRBJ2-5	TRBV6-1	TRBD1	-	CASSELGGRGRGETQYF	TGTGCCAGCAGTGAATTGGGCGGCAGGGGGCGAGGAGAGACCCAGTACTTC
TRBJ1-6	TRBV7-8	-	-	CASSSPFDRMGNGNSPLHF	TGTGCCAGCAGCTCACCATTCGACAGGATGGGTAACGGTAATTCACCCCTCCACTTT
TRBJ2-6	TRBV18	TRBD2	few	CASSPEGLAGSGANVLTF	TGTGCCAGCTCACCGGAGGGACTAGCGGGCTCTGGGGCCAACGTCCTGACTTTC
TRBJ1-5	TRBV6-6	-	-	CASSQQVLRQPQHF	TGTGCCAGCAGTCAACAGGTATTAAGGCAGCCCCAGCATTTT
TRBJ2-5	TRBV5-1	TRBD1	-	CASSWGTGGLETQYF	TGCGCCAGCAGCTGGGGGACAGGGGGGCTCGAGACCCAGTACTTC
TRBJ1-5	TRBV2	-	many	CASSMQGNQPQHF	TGTGCCAGCAGTATGCAGGGGAATCAGCCCCAGCATTTT
TRBJ2-7	TRBV5-1	TRBD1	-	CASSQNEGQTYEQYF	TGCGCCAGCAGTCAAAATGAGGGACAGACCTACGAGCAGTACTTC
TRBJ1-1	TRBV27	TRBD1	many	CASSPIQGLNTEAFF	TGTGCCAGCAGTCCAATACAGGGGTTGAACACTGAAGCTTTCTTT
TRBJ1-5	TRBV3-1/TRBV3-2	TRBD1	-	CASSQWTGDQPQHF	TGTGCCAGCAGCCAGTGGACAGGGGATCAGCCCCAGCATTTT
TRBJ1-2	TRBV5-6	-	-	CASSFPAGNYGYTF	TGTGCCAGCAGCTTCCCGGCGGGAAACTATGGCTACACCTTC
TRBJ2-2	TRBV5-1	TRBD2	-	CASSLGLASNTGELFF	TGCGCCAGCAGCTTGGGACTAGCGTCGAACACCGGGGAGCTGTTTTTT
TRBJ2-1	TRBV7-2	TRBD2	-	CASSFDSGRANEQFF	TGTGCCAGCAGCTTTGATAGCGGGAGGGCCAATGAGCAGTTCTTC
TRBJ2-7	TRBV7-9	-	-	CASSFRETSSYEQYF	TGTGCCAGCAGCTTTCGTGAGACAAGTTCCTACGAGCAGTACTTC
TRBJ2-1	TRBV18	-	-	CASSAGVRENNEQFF	TGTGCCAGCTCAGCAGGGGTCAGGGAGAACAATGAGCAGTTCTTC
TRBJ2-7	TRBV3-1/TRBV3-2	-	-	CASSRENEQYF	TGTGCCAGCAGCCGCGAGAACGAGCAGTACTTC